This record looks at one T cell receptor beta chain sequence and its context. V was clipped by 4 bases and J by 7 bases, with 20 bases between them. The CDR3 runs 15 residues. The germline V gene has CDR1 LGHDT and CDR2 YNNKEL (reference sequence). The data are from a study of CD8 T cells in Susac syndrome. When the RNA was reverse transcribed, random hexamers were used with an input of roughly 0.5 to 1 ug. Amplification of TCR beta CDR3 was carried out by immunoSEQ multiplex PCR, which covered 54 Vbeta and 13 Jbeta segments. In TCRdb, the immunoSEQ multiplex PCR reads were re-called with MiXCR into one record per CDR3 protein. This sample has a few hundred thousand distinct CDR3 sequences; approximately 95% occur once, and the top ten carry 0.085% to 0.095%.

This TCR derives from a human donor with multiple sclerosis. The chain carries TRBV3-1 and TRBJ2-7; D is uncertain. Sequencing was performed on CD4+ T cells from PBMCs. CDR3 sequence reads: CASSPNLGVAREQYF. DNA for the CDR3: TGTGCCAGCAGCCCCAACCTTGGGGTGGCGAGGGAGCAGTACTTC.